Below are 5 T cell receptor beta chains sequenced from a single sample in a study of blood T cell repertoires in COVID-19. Assay used: immunoSEQ multiplex PCR; TCRdb lists only in-frame clones, some missing. Among more than 25,000 clones listed, 80% to 90% were seen once. The sequencing sample was made of peripheral blood. Every receptor here comes from a human donor in a cohort sampled during active COVID-19.

The chain carries TRBV9 and TRBJ2-1; TRBD2 is a possible D gene (5 bases). This CDR3 region has 15 residues. The V gene's germline CDR1 is SGDLS and CDR2 YYNGEE. Trimming shortened V by 3 bases and J by 2 bases, and 12 bases separated the two germline ends. The CDR3 DNA reads as TGTGCCAGCAGCGAAAGCGGTGGGGCCTACAATGAGCAGTTCTTC. It is translated as CASSESGGAYNEQFF.

The chain combines TRBV19 with TRBJ1-3; D might be TRBD1 (5 bases). V was cut by 6 bases and J by 0 bases, with 12 bases left in between. Germline V gene sequence: CDR1 LNHDA, CDR2 SQIVND (reference sequence). This CDR3 region has 15 residues. The CDR3 DNA follows: TGTGCCAGTAGACCCGGGGGTTCCTCTGGAAACACCATATATTTT. The encoded protein is CASRPGGSSGNTIYF.

The chain combines TRBV2 with TRBJ1-2, with D tentatively TRBD1 (6 bases). V lost 7 bases to trimming and J lost 4 bases, with 16 bases between them. Germline loops: CDR1 SNHLY, CDR2 FYNNEI. The CDR3 totals 14 residues. The chain's CDR3 is CASTPEGDAYGYTF. DNA for the CDR3: TGTGCCAGCACCCCCGAGGGGGACGCCTATGGCTACACCTTC.

The J gene is TRBJ2-3, the V gene TRBV5-1; D not certain. There are 16 residues in the CDR3. Germline CDR1 and CDR2: SGHRS and YFSETQ. V was cut by 0 bases and J by 3 bases, with 14 bases left in between. The CDR3 spells CASSLAALAGTDTQYF. The CDR3 DNA is TGCGCCAGCAGCTTGGCCGCGTTAGCTGGTACAGATACGCAGTATTTT.

The chain couples TRBV28 to TRBJ1-1, with TRBD1 matching 9 bases. The CDR3 consists of 15 residues. CDR1 MDHEN and CDR2 SYDVKM come from the germline V gene. J lost 5 bases, V lost 8 bases, and 12 bases had no gene match. CDR3 amino acids: CASLISDRGRTEAFF. DNA for the CDR3: TGTGCCAGCCTTATATCGGACAGGGGACGAACTGAAGCTTTCTTT.